The entry below gives a single T cell receptor beta chain sequence along with its context. Its antigen is unidentified. The data belong to a study of cytomegalovirus exposure and HLA in healthy donors. The CDR3 runs 15 residues. Germline assignment: CDR1 SNHLY and CDR2 FYNNEI. The V and J ends lost 5 bases and 1 base, in that order; junction bases with no gene match: 5. The PCR ran on 60 Vbeta and 13 Jbeta primers. Here immunoSEQ multiplex PCR was the method, and the copy in TCRdb shows in-frame clones only, minus some. This table holds around 100,000 clones, about four fifths found once. Study conclusions and caveats: The study listed approximately 170 cytomegalovirus-associated TCR beta chains. Analysis was carried out at a later point, and it linked a missense DCLRE1C variant to TCR beta V- and J-gene trimming. Among donors in an Asian-associated ancestry cluster, a later analysis reportedly found fewer N-insertions than the roughly 610-donor mean.

Material: PBMCs. The chain combines TRBV2 with TRBJ2-5, with 9 bases matching TRBD2. The clonotype comes from a man in his forties in good health and CMV-seropositive. The CDR3 loop reads CASSRASGAQETQYF. CDR3 DNA sequence: TGTGCCAGCAGTAGGGCTAGCGGGGCCCAAGAGACCCAGTACTTC.